The T cell receptor (beta chain) described here comes from a study of early T cells in non-severe SARS-CoV-2 infection. V dropped 4 bases and J dropped 0 bases, with 12 bases sitting between them. This CDR3 spans 15 amino acids. CDR1 is SEHNR, CDR2 FQNEAQ, per germline (reference sequence). Researchers attached unique molecular identifiers to individual cDNA molecules. TCRdb called the 5' RACE reads again in MiXCR, with one record for every CDR3 protein. The sample has about 130,000 distinct CDR3 sequences; approximately 15% are singletons. The table lists this clonotype with a few counts. This TCR was recovered from an adult who was a healthcare worker with PCR-confirmed SARS-CoV-2 infection or an uninfected control (not recorded which). Sequences were obtained from whole blood. The chain joins TRBV7-9 to TRBJ1-1; TRBD1 might be the D (5 bases). For the CDR3, the DNA is TGTGCCAGCAGCTCCAATGGGGGAGTGAACACTGAAGCTTTCTTT. Amino acid sequence: CASSSNGGVNTEAFF.